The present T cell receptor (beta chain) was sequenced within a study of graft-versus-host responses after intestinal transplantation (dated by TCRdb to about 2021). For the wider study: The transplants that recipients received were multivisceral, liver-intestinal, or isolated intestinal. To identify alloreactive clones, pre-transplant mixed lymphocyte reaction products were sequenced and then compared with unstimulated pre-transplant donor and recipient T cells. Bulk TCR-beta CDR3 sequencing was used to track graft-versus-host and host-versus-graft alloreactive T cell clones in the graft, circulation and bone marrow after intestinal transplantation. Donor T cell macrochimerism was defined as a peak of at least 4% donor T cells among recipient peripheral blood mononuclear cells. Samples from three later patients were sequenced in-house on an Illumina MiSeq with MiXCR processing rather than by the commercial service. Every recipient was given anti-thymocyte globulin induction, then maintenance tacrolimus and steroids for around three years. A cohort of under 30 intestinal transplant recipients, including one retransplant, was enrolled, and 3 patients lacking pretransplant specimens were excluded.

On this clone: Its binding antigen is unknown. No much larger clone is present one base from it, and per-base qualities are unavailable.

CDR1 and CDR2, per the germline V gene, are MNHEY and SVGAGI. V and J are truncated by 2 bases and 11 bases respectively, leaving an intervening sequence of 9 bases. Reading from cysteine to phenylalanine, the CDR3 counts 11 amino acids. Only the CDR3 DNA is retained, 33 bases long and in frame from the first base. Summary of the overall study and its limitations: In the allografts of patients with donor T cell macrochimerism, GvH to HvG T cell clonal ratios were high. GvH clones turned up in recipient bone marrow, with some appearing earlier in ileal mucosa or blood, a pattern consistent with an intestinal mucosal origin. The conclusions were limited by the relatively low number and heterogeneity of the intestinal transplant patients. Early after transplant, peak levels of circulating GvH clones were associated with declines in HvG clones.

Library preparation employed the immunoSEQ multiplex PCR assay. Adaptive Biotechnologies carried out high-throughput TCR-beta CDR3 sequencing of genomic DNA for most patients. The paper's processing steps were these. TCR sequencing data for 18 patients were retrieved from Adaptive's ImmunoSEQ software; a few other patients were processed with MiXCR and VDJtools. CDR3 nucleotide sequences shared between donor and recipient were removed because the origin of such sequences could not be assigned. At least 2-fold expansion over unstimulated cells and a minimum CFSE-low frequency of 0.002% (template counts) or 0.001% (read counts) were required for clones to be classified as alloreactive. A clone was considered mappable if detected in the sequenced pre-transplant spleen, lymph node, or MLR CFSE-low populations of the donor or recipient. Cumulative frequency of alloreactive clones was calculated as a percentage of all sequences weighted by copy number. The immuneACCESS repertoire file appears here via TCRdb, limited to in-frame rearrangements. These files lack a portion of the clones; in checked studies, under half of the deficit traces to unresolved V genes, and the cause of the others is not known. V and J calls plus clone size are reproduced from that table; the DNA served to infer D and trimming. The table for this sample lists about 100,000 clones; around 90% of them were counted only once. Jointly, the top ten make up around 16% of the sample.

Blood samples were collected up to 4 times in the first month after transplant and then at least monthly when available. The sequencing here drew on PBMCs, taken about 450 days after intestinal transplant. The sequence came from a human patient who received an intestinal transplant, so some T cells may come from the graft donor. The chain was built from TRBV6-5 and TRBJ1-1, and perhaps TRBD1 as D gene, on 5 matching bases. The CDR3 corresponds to CASSYGAKAFF. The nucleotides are TGTGCCAGCAGTTACGGGGCAAAGGCTTTCTTT.